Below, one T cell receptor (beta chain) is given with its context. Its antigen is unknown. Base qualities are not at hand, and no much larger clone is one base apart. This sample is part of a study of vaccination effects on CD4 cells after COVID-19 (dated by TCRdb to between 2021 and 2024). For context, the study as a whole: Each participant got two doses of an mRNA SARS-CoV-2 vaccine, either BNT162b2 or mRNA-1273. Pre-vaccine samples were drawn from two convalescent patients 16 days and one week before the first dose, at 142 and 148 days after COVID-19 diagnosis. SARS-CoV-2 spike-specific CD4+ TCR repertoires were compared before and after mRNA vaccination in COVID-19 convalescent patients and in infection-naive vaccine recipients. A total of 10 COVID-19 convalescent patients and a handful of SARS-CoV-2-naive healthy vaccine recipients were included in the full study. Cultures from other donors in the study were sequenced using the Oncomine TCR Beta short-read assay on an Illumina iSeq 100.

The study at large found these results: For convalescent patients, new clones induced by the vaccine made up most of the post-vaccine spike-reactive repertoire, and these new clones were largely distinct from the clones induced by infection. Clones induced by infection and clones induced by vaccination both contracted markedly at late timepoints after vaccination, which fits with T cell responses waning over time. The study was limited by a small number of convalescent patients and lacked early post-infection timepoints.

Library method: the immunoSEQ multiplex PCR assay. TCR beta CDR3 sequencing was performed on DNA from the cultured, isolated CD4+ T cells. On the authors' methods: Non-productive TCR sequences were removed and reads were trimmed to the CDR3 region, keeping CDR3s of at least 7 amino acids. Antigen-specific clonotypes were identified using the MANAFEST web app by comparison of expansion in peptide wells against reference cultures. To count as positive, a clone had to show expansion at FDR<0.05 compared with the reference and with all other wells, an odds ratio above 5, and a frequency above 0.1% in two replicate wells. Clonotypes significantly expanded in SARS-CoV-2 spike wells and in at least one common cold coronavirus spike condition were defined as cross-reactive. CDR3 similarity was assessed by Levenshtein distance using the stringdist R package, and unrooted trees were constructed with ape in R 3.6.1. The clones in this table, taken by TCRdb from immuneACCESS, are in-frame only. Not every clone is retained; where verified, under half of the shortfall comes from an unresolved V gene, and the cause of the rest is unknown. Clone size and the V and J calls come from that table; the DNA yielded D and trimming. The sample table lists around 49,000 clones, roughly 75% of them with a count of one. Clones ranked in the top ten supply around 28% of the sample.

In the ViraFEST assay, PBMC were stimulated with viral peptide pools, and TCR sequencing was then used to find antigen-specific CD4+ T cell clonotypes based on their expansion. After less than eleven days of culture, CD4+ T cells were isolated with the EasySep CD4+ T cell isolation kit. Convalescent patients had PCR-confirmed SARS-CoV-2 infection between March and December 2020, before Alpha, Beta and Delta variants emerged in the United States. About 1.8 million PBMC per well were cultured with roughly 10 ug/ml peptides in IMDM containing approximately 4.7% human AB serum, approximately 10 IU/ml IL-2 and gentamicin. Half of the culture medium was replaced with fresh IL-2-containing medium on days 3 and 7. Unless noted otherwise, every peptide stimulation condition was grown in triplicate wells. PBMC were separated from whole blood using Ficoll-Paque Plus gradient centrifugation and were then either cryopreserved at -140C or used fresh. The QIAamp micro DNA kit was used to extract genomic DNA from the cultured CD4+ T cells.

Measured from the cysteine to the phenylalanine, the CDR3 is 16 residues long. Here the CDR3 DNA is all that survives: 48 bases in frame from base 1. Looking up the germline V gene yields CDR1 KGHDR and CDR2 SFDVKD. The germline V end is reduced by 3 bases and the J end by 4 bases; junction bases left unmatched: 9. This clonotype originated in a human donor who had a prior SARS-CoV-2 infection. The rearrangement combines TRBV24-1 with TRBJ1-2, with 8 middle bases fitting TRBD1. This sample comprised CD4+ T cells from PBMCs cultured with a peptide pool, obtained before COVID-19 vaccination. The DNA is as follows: TGTGCCACCAGTGATGCAATTGCCGGGACAGGCTATGGCTACACCTTC. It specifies CATSDAIAGTGYGYTF.